Each of the 29 T cell receptor beta chains below was sequenced from the same sample in a study of Graves' ophthalmopathy and Graves' hyperthyroidism. Amplification from RNA transcripts yielded the TCR beta CDR3 regions. HTBI-primed RT-PCR formed the first round, and a multiplex PCR formed the second. TCRdb reprocessed the multiplex PCR reads via MiXCR and lists one record per CDR3 protein. The repertoire includes approximately 1.2 million distinct CDR3 sequences, 35% to 40% of them detected once, and more than 9.5% sits in the top ten. Sequences were obtained from peripheral blood or thyroid tissue (not recorded which). The receptors stem from an adult man with Graves' hyperthyroidism.

V usage is TRBV10-2 and J usage is TRBJ1-2, with a weak D call TRBD1 (5 bases). This CDR3 has 14 residues. The germline V gene encodes CDR1 WSHSY and CDR2 SAAADI. Trimming shortened V by 2 bases and J by 3 bases, and 10 bases separated the two germline ends. In DNA form, the CDR3 reads TGCGCCAGCAGTGAGCCGGACATGTACTATGGCTACACCTTC. Residues: CASSEPDMYYGYTF.

This clonotype has ten or more counts. The chain recombines TRBV7-2 with TRBJ1-1, with 7 bases identical to TRBD1. This CDR3 has 15 residues. The V segment lost 5 bases and the J segment 1 base; nucleotides outside the gene matches: 7. Germline V gives CDR1 SGHTA, CDR2 FQGNSA. This CDR3 reads CASSLEQGENTEAFF. DNA of the CDR3: TGTGCCAGCAGCCTAGAGCAGGGGGAGAACACTGAAGCTTTCTTT.

This clonotype was seen repeatedly, ten times or more. The chain uses TRBV25-1 and TRBJ1-5, with 8 bases lining up with TRBD1. Germline CDR1 reads MGHDK; CDR2 reads SYGVNS. The CDR3 extends over 15 amino acids. After removal of 5 bases from V and 6 bases from J, the junction contained 9 bases not matched to a gene. The CDR3 nucleotides read TGTGCCAGCAGTAAGACAGGGGTTGTGGGTCAGCCCCAGCATTTT. This encodes CASSKTGVVGQPQHF.

The genes are TRBV6-1 and TRBJ1-4, with no clear D. The CDR3 totals 14 residues. CDR1 and CDR2 from the germline V gene are MNHNS and SASEGT. V lost 7 bases to trimming and J lost 5 bases, with 14 bases between them. The CDR3 spells CASTWAGGNEKLFF. For the CDR3, the DNA is TGTGCCAGCACCTGGGCGGGTGGGAATGAAAAACTGTTTTTT.

A few counts support this clonotype. The chain carries TRBV5-1 and TRBJ2-7; 12 nucleotides match TRBD2. Trimming at V came to 4 bases and at J to 6 bases, leaving 11 bases not matched to a gene. The CDR3 contains 16 residues. Germline loops: CDR1 SGHRS, CDR2 YFSETQ. Here the CDR3 reads CASSQEGLAGKREQYF. CDR3 DNA sequence: TGCGCCAGCAGCCAAGAAGGACTAGCGGGGAAACGCGAGCAGTACTTC. The full variable domain, in which reference TRBV5-1 and TRBJ2-7 provide the parts outside the CDR3, is KAGVTQTPRYLIKTRGQQVTLSCSPISGHRSVSWYQQTPGQGLQFLFEYFSETQRNKGNFPGRFSGRQFSNSRSEMNVSTLELGDSALYLCASSQEGLAGKREQYFGPGTRLTVT.

In this sample, this clonotype turned up many times. This chain joins TRBV7-2 and TRBJ1-1; unclear D gene. Deletions cut 3 bases from V and 0 bases from J, with 8 bases between. This CDR3 is 14 amino acids long. Germline values: CDR1 SGHTA, CDR2 FQGNSA. CDR3 loop: CASSFGQMNTEAFF. For the CDR3, the DNA is TGTGCCAGCAGCTTCGGTCAGATGAACACTGAAGCTTTCTTT.

To note about this clonotype: This may come from a read error, since a much larger clone is one base off. V is TRBV25-1 and J is TRBJ1-3; D is unresolved. Germline V gene lookup returns CDR1 MGHDK and CDR2 SYGVNS. There are 12 residues in the CDR3. V lost 6 bases, J lost 8 bases, and 11 bases lay in between. Here the CDR3 DNA reads TGTGCCAGCAGCGTGGACGAATACACCATATATTTT. Its protein is CASSVDEYTIYF.

This clonotype was counted only a few times. The chain joins TRBV6-5 to TRBJ1-6, with a weak D call TRBD1 (5 bases). V shed 6 bases and J shed 13 bases, with 25 bases lying between them. Looked up from germline, CDR1 is MNHEY and CDR2 is SVGAGI. The CDR3 extends over 16 amino acids. CDR3: CASSPTVPGLFAPLHF. DNA for the CDR3: TGTGCCAGCAGCCCTACTGTCCCGGGACTGTTTGCGCCCCTCCACTTT.

The chain is built from TRBV10-2 and TRBJ1-4; possibly TRBD1 for D (6 bases). Germline CDR1 WSHSY, CDR2 SAAADI. This CDR3 region has 14 residues. Trimming took 4 bases from V and 7 from J, leaving 13 bases between them. The CDR3 DNA sequence: TGCGCCAGCAGTGCCTCAGGGGTTCGTGAAAAACTGTTTTTT. As protein: CASSASGVREKLFF.

The V and J genes are TRBV19 and TRBJ2-5, with TRBD2 matching 13 bases. V gave up 11 bases and J gave up 4 bases; unmatched junction bases: 4. The CDR3 covers 13 residues. CDR1 and CDR2 (germline): LNHDA, SQIVND (reference sequence). The CDR3 reads CACRLAGGETQYF. CDR3 sequence (DNA): TGTGCCTGCCGACTAGCGGGGGGAGAGACCCAGTACTTC.

The chain is built from TRBV10-2 and TRBJ1-4; the D is unclear. The CDR3 spans 13 residues. V was trimmed by 2 bases and J by 5 bases, leaving 6 bases between them. Germline-derived CDR1 and CDR2 are WSHSY and SAAADI. CDR3 bases: TGCGCCAGCAGTGAGCCCCGAAATGAAAAACTGTTTTTT. Residues: CASSEPRNEKLFF.

The chain has TRBV30 and TRBJ1-5; 7 nucleotides agree with TRBD1. V shed 5 bases and J 11 bases; nucleotides not matched to a gene: 15. The CDR3 sequence is 14 residues long. Germline assignment: CDR1 GTSNPN and CDR2 SVGIG (reference sequence). The CDR3 loop reads CAWAGQGDASAQHF. CDR3 sequence (DNA): TGTGCCTGGGCGGGGCAGGGGGACGCTTCGGCCCAGCATTTT.

This clonotype was detected many times. The chain recombines TRBV19 with TRBJ2-5; 7 bases line up with TRBD1. Germline trimming cut 5 bases from V and 5 bases from J; bases unmatched to any gene: 11. Germline V lookup: CDR1 LNHDA, CDR2 SQIVND (reference sequence). This CDR3 comprises 15 residues. The CDR3 spells CASSPSTGFWETQYF. The CDR3 region has the DNA TGTGCCAGTAGTCCGTCGACAGGGTTCTGGGAGACCCAGTACTTC.

The chain couples TRBV7-2 to TRBJ1-6; TRBD1 matches 11 bases. Germline V gives CDR1 SGHTA, CDR2 FQGNSA. This CDR3 has 17 residues. With 3 bases clipped from V and 4 bases from J, the junction kept 5 bases outside the gene matches. The CDR3 DNA is TGTGCCAGCAGCTTTCTCGGGACAGGGGGTTATAATTCACCCCTCCACTTT. Protein product: CASSFLGTGGYNSPLHF.

This clonotype was seen ten or more times. The chain has TRBV19 and TRBJ1-1, with a weak D call TRBD1 (5 bases). Germline V gives CDR1 LNHDA, CDR2 SQIVND (reference sequence). Trimming cost V 6 bases and J 1 base, with 12 bases left between them. The CDR3 extends over 14 amino acids. The CDR3 loop is CASREGPTNTEAFF. CDR3 nucleotides: TGTGCCAGTAGGGAGGGACCGACGAACACTGAAGCTTTCTTT.

The table lists this clonotype with many counts. The rearrangement links TRBV20-1 to TRBJ1-2, with 9 bases identical to TRBD1. The CDR3 sequence is 14 residues long. The V gene end was trimmed by 6 bases and the J gene end by 4 bases; junction bases not matched to a gene: 9. Germline assignment: CDR1 DFQATT and CDR2 SNEGSKA (reference sequence). CDR3 nucleotide sequence: TGCAGTGCGCCCCCCGGGACAGGGTCCTATGGCTACACCTTC. It encodes CSAPPGTGSYGYTF.

This clonotype turned up a few times. The chain carries TRBV6-5 and TRBJ2-6; D remains unclear. Trimming cost V 8 bases and J 2 bases, with 10 bases left between them. Germline V lookup: CDR1 MNHEY, CDR2 SVGAGI. This CDR3 has 14 residues. The CDR3 here is CASSPHPGANVLTF. The DNA of the CDR3 is TGTGCCAGCTCGCCTCACCCTGGGGCCAACGTCCTGACTTTC.

This clonotype was counted many times. The chain uses TRBV20-1 and TRBJ1-6, with 9 bases matching TRBD1. The germline CDR1 and CDR2 sequences are DFQATT and SNEGSKA (reference sequence). The CDR3 has 17 amino acids. V was pared by 6 bases and J by 5 bases, with 14 bases of the junction left unmatched. In DNA, the CDR3 is TGCAGTGCACCGCGTCCCGGGACAGGGCTTCATAATTCACCCCTCCACTTT. Residues: CSAPRPGTGLHNSPLHF.

In DNA form, the CDR3 reads TGTGCCAGCTCCACGACCCGGGACAGGGGTATAAAGACCCAGTACTTC. The encoded protein is CASSTTRDRGIKTQYF. This chain connects TRBV12-3 or TRBV12-4 to TRBJ2-5; 10 bases map to TRBD1. The CDR3 length is 16 residues. J lost 6 bases, V lost 8 bases, and 15 bases had no gene match.

Of note for this clonotype: A single base separates this from a much larger clone, so it may be a read error. V usage is TRBV29-1 and J usage is TRBJ1-4, with TRBD1 matching over 9 bases. Per germline, CDR1 SQVTM and CDR2 ANQGSEA. CDR3 length: 13 residues. CDR3: CSVATGGGEKLLF. In DNA form, the CDR3 reads TGCAGCGTCGCGACAGGGGGAGGCGAAAAACTGCTTTTT.

The chain combines TRBV7-2 with TRBJ1-2; TRBD1 aligns across 7 bases. J was trimmed by 0 bases and V by 6 bases; bases with no gene match: 7. Germline V CDR1 and CDR2: SGHTA, FQGNSA. CDR3 size: 15 residues. CDR3 sequence reads: CASRLWDSSNYGYTF. CDR3 coding DNA: TGTGCCAGCAGACTCTGGGACAGTTCTAACTATGGCTACACCTTC.

The chain couples TRBV6-1 to TRBJ1-1; D unresolved. V dropped 7 bases and J dropped 3 bases, with 12 bases sitting between them. The CDR3 consists of 13 residues. Per the germline V gene, CDR1 is MNHNS and CDR2 is SASEGT. The CDR3 spells CASTLGEYTEAFF. As DNA, the CDR3 is TGTGCCAGCACCCTCGGGGAGTACACTGAAGCTTTCTTT.

This clonotype came up a few times. The V call is TRBV10-3, the J call TRBJ2-5; TRBD1 is a possible D gene (6 bases). Germline V gene sequence: CDR1 ENHRY, CDR2 SYGVKD. CDR3 length: 11 residues. Trimming pared 10 bases from V and 4 bases from J, leaving 10 bases between. CDR3 amino acids: CATRGSETQYF. The CDR3 DNA reads as TGTGCCACCAGGGGCTCAGAGACCCAGTACTTC.

This clonotype was found a few times. Since a much larger clone is just one base distant, this may be a read error. The chain is built from TRBV7-2 and TRBJ2-6; perhaps TRBD2 as D (5 bases). The CDR3 is 17 amino acids. Per the germline V gene, CDR1 is SGHTA and CDR2 is FQGNSA. DNA for the CDR3: TGCGCCAGCAGCCAAAGGTTGGCGGGCTCCGGGGCCAACGTCCTGACTTTC. Its protein is CASSQRLAGSGANVLTF.

Only a few counts were recorded for this clonotype. The chain recombines TRBV6-2 or TRBV6-3 with TRBJ2-2; D is perhaps TRBD2 (5 bases). The CDR3 totals 12 residues. V dropped 4 bases and J dropped 9 bases, with 9 bases sitting between them. CDR1 is MNHEY, CDR2 SVGEGT, per germline. CDR3 sequence: CASSWRVRELFF. The CDR3 DNA reads as TGTGCCAGCAGTTGGCGGGTCCGGGAGCTGTTTTTT.

This clonotype was observed a few times. The gene calls are TRBV6-6 and TRBJ1-5, with a possible D match to TRBD1 (5 bases). V dropped 3 bases and J dropped 4 bases, with 13 bases sitting between them. This CDR3 has 15 amino acids. Germline loops: CDR1 MNHNY, CDR2 SVGAGI (reference sequence). In DNA form, the CDR3 reads TGTGCCAGCAGTTATCTTATGGGACCAAATCAGCCCCAGCATTTT. It yields the protein CASSYLMGPNQPQHF.

This clonotype was seen repeatedly, ten times or more. The chain carries TRBV7-8 and TRBJ1-1; TRBD1 is a possible D gene (5 bases). This CDR3 contains 14 residues. Germline V gives CDR1 SGHVS, CDR2 FQNEAQ. With 6 bases removed from V and 1 base from J, the gap between germline ends came to 12 bases. The CDR3 loop is CASSGPGQNTEAFF. In DNA form, the CDR3 reads TGTGCCAGCAGTGGTCCCGGACAGAACACTGAAGCTTTCTTT.

This clonotype showed up just a few times. The rearrangement links TRBV6-5 to TRBJ2-5, with 8 bases aligning to TRBD2. J gave up 2 bases and V 2 bases, and 10 bases lay outside the gene matches. Germline lookup yields CDR1 MNHEY and CDR2 SVGAGI. CDR3 length: 17 amino acids. DNA of the CDR3: TGTGCCAGCAGTTACGGGTGGCGGGAGGTTCGGCAAGAGACCCAGTACTTC. Translating gives CASSYGWREVRQETQYF.

V gene TRBV20-1 combines with J gene TRBJ2-5, with TRBD1 matching 7 bases. V lost 3 bases, J lost 5 bases, and 15 bases stayed unmatched. The CDR3 is 16 amino acids. Germline CDR1 reads DFQATT; CDR2 reads SNEGSKA (reference sequence). The CDR3 bases are TGCAGTGCTAGGCCGAGAACGGGCAGGGGGTTCGAGACCCAGTACTTC. It translates to CSARPRTGRGFETQYF.